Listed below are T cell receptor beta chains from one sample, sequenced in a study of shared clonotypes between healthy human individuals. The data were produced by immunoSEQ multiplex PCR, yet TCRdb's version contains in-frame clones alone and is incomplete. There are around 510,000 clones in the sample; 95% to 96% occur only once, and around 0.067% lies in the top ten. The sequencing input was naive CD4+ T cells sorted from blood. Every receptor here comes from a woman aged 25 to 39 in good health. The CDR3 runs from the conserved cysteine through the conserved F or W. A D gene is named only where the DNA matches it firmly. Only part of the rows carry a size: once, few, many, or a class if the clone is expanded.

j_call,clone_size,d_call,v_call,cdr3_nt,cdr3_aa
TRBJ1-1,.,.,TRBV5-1,TGCGCCAGCAGCATCATACCAGGGGTCGTGAACACTGAAGCTTTCTTT,CASSIIPGVVNTEAFF
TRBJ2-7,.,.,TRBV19,TGTGCCACGCGACGGAGCCTTACCTACGAGCAGTACTTC,CATRRSLTYEQYF
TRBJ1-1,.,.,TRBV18,TGTGCCAGCTCACCGGGTGTCGGGGGCCGGAGGAACACTGAAGCTTTCTTT,CASSPGVGGRRNTEAFF
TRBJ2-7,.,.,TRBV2,TGTGCCAGCAGTGATGCTGGGGTGAAAGGCGAGCAGTACTTC,CASSDAGVKGEQYF
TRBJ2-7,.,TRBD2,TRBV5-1,TGCGCCAGCAGCTTACTCCAGCGGGGGACCTACGAGCAGTACTTC,CASSLLQRGTYEQYF
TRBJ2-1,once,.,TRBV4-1,TGCGCCAGCAGGGCGGTAGCCAGAAATGAGCAGTTCTTC,CASRAVARNEQFF
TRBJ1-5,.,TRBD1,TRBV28,TGTGCCAGCAGTTTAGTACAGGGGAGTCAGCCCCAGCATTTT,CASSLVQGSQPQHF
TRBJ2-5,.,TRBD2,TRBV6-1,TGTGCCAGCAGTGAAGGGTTAGCGGGAAACCAAGAGACCCAGTACTTC,CASSEGLAGNQETQYF
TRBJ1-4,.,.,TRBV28,TGTGCCAGCAGTGTCGCGAGGGGGATTAATGAAAAACTGTTTTTT,CASSVARGINEKLFF
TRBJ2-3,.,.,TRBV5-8,TGTGCCAGCAGCTTGGCGGGAGATACGCAGTATTTT,CASSLAGDTQYF
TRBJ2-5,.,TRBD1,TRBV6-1,TGTGCCAGCAGTGAACTCCGGGGACAGGGGCTGAGGGAGACCCAGTACTTC,CASSELRGQGLRETQYF
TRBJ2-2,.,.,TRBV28,TGTGCCAGCTGGCAGCGTGAGAACACCGGGGAGCTGTTTTTT,CASWQRENTGELFF
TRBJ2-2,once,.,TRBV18,TGTGCCAGCTCACCCCCGAACCCGGTCCAGGGCCCCGGGGAGCTGTTTTTT,CASSPPNPVQGPGELFF
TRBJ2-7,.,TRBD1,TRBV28,TGTGCCAGCACCACTGGGGGCAGGGGGTATATGGACGAGCAGTACTTC,CASTTGGRGYMDEQYF
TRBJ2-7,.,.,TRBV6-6,TGTGCCAGCAGTTCCACAGGATGGCCCTACGAGCAGTACTTC,CASSSTGWPYEQYF
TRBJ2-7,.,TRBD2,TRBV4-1,TGCGCCAGCAGCCAAGAAGCGGGAGGGCCCTACGAGCAGTACTTC,CASSQEAGGPYEQYF
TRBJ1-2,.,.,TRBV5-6,TGTGCCAGCAGCCCGGGGGATCGGGGCTACACCTTC,CASSPGDRGYTF
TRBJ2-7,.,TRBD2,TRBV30,TGTGCCTGGGCGGGAGGGAACTCCTACGAGCAGTACTTC,CAWAGGNSYEQYF
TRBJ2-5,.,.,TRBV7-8,TGTGCCAGCAGTTCCCAGTCCCTCCAAGAGACCCAGTACTTC,CASSSQSLQETQYF
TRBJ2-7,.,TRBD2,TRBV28,TGTGCCAGCAGTTCCCTCCCGGGACTAGGACCCTACGAGCAGTACTTC,CASSSLPGLGPYEQYF
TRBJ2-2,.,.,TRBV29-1,TGCAGCGTTGATATGTATGGAACCGGGGAGCTGTTTTTT,CSVDMYGTGELFF
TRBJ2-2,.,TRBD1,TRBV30,TGTGCCTGGAGTGAACAGGGGTACACCGGGGAGCTGTTTTTT,CAWSEQGYTGELFF
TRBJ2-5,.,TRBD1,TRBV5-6,TGTGCCAGCAGCCCATGGGACAGGCAAGAGACCCAGTACTTC,CASSPWDRQETQYF
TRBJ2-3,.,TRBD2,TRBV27,TGTGCCAGCAGTTTATGGGCGGGAGGGCCCGTCACAGATACGCAGTATTTT,CASSLWAGGPVTDTQYF
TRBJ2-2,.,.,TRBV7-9,TGTGCCAGCACCGAAGTCTGGGGTTCTCAGAACACCGGGGAGCTGTTTTTT,CASTEVWGSQNTGELFF
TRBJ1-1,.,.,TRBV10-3,TGTGCCATACGTAGGGGACAACAAAACACTGAAGCTTTCTTT,CAIRRGQQNTEAFF
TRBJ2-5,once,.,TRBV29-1,TGCAGCGTTCAAGGGAGGCTCCAAGAGACCCAGTACTTC,CSVQGRLQETQYF